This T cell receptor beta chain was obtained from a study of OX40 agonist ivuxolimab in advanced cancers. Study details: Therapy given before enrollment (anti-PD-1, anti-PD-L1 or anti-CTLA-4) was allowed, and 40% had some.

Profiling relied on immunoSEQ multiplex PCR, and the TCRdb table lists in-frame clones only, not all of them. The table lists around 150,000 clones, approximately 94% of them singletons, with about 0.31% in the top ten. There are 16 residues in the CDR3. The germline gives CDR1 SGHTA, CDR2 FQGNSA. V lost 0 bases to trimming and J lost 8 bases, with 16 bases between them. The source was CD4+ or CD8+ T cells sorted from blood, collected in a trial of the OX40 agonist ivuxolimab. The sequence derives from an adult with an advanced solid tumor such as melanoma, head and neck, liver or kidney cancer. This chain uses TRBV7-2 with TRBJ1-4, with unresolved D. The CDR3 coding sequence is TGTGCCAGCAGCTTAGCGCGAGGAAGTGCGGAGGAAAAACTGTTTTTT. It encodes CASSLARGSAEEKLFF.